Given below is one T cell receptor beta chain in context. Per the original data handling: Reference gene primer amplification in the assay estimated nucleated cell counts. Sequencing used immunoSEQ multiplex PCR; TCRdb keeps in-frame clones, though not all of them. For V, J and clone size, that table is used; D and trimming come from the DNA. The table records about 100,000 clones, roughly 84% of them present only once. This sample was included in a study of blood T cell repertoires in COVID-19. Study as a whole: Researchers got acute and convalescent COVID-19 samples from the United States, Italy and Spain.

V was shortened by 5 bases and J by 5 bases, with 19 bases between the two germline ends. From germline, CDR1 is SEHNR and CDR2 FQNEAQ (reference sequence). The CDR3 has 15 residues. This chain links TRBV7-9 with TRBJ2-7; a weak D match, TRBD1 (6 bases). Input material: peripheral blood. The source of this sequence is a human donor in a cohort sampled during active COVID-19. CDR3 sequence reads: CASSRSQGIGDEQYF. The CDR3 DNA is TGTGCCAGCAGCCGTTCACAGGGTATCGGAGACGAGCAGTACTTC. Complete variable domain (other parts from reference TRBV7-9 and TRBJ2-7): DTGVSQNPRHKITKRGQNVTFRCDPISEHNRLYWYRQTLGQGPEFLTYFQNEAQLEKSRLLSDRFSAERPKGSFSTLEIQRTEQGDSAMYLCASSRSQGIGDEQYFGPGTRLTVT.